These 24 T cell receptor beta chains were sequenced from one sample in a study of blood T cell repertoires in COVID-19 (dated by TCRdb to about 2020). The library was prepared using the immunoSEQ multiplex PCR assay. This immuneACCESS table, as held by TCRdb, lists in-frame sequences with V and J called but not all clones. Of the missing ones, under half trace to an unresolved V gene in checked studies; the others have no known cause. The sample table shows fewer than 250,000 clones, and about four fifths are seen once. The leading ten clones occupy approximately 4% of the sample. The sample was PBMCs or T cells enriched from blood (not recorded which). The receptors derive from a woman aged 40 to 49 who had been exposed to COVID-19.

The chain has TRBV4-2 and TRBJ2-7; 9 bases line up with TRBD1. With 1 base clipped from V and 4 bases from J, the junction kept 5 bases outside the gene matches. This CDR3 spans 15 amino acids. Germline CDR1 and CDR2: LGHNA and YNFKEQ. CDR3 loop: CASSQAGQGVYEQYF. The CDR3 bases are TGTGCCAGCAGCCAAGCGGGACAGGGAGTTTACGAGCAGTACTTC.

This clone is a singleton in its sample. The J gene is TRBJ1-1, the V gene TRBV7-3; 10 bases are a match to TRBD1. J was trimmed by 5 bases and V by 3 bases; bases with no gene match: 6. Germline CDR1 SGHTA, CDR2 FQGTGA. This CDR3 region has 15 residues. CDR3 bases: TGTGCCAGCAGCTTGACAGGGGGCTCGGGGACTGAAGCTTTCTTT. Translation: CASSLTGGSGTEAFF.

The gene calls are TRBV6-2 or TRBV6-3 and TRBJ2-6, with 9 bases aligning to TRBD2. The CDR3 has 18 amino acids. Trimming cost V 0 bases and J 0 bases; bases outside gene matches: 3. Germline lookup yields CDR1 MNHEY and CDR2 SVGEGT. In DNA form, the CDR3 reads TGTGCCAGCAGTTACTCTAGCGGGGGTCTCTCTGGGGCCAACGTCCTGACTTTC. Protein product: CASSYSSGGLSGANVLTF.

This clone has just a few counts. The J gene is TRBJ1-5, the V gene TRBV20-1, with D tentatively TRBD1 (5 bases). The germline V and J ends were trimmed by 3 bases and 3 bases, with 12 bases remaining between them. There are 14 residues in the CDR3. In germline, CDR1 is DFQATT, CDR2 SNEGSKA (reference sequence). Here the CDR3 DNA reads TGCAGTGCTAGTACGCAGGGTTACAATCAGCCCCAGCATTTT. Protein product: CSASTQGYNQPQHF.

The chain recombines TRBV6-1 with TRBJ1-2; no definite D call. CDR3 length: 16 residues. CDR1 and CDR2 (germline): MNHNS, SASEGT. V gave up 6 bases and J gave up 2 bases, with 19 bases separating them. CDR3 nucleotide sequence: TGTGCCAGCAGGGAACCGGGAATCCTTTCGAACTATGGCTACACCTTC. It specifies CASREPGILSNYGYTF.

The table lists this clone with many counts. J is TRBJ1-1 and V is TRBV6-5; the D is unclear. V was clipped by 6 bases and J by 11 bases, with 13 bases between them. The CDR3 sequence is 11 residues long. Per germline, CDR1 MNHEY and CDR2 SVGAGI. CDR3 in amino acids: CASSITVGAFF. The CDR3, as DNA: TGTGCCAGCAGCATTACAGTCGGTGCTTTCTTT.

The chain uses TRBV28 and TRBJ1-2, with 8 bases lining up with TRBD1. V was clipped by 6 bases and J by 6 bases; unmatched bases: 18. CDR1 is MDHEN and CDR2 is SYDVKM in the germline V gene. The length of the CDR3 is 17 residues. CDR3 in DNA: TGTGCCAGCAGCTCCTCTGGGGACAGGCCGTGGTCCGATGGCTACACCTTC. Encoded protein: CASSSSGDRPWSDGYTF.

The genes are TRBV5-5 and TRBJ2-3, with D possibly matching TRBD1 (6 bases). Trimming stripped 0 bases from V and 2 bases from J, with 10 bases between. Germline CDR1 reads SGHKS; CDR2 reads YYEKEE (reference sequence). The CDR3 contains 15 residues. The CDR3 DNA sequence: TGTGCCAGCAGCTTGGTAGGGGGTCTCACAGATACGCAGTATTTT. Its translation: CASSLVGGLTDTQYF.

This clone has at least ten counts. The chain recombines TRBV28 with TRBJ1-6; TRBD1 agrees at 7 bases. The CDR3 covers 18 residues. With 7 bases clipped from V and 6 bases from J, the junction kept 18 bases outside the gene matches. Germline CDR1 is MDHEN and CDR2 is SYDVKM. This CDR3 reads CASNAGQSFGRPNSPLHF. The CDR3 nucleotides are TGTGCCAGCAATGCGGGACAGAGCTTTGGGAGGCCTAATTCACCCCTCCACTTT.

This clone was detected only once. The chain recombines TRBV7-2 with TRBJ2-2; the D is unclear. V gave up 5 bases and J gave up 5 bases, with 18 bases separating them. Looked up from germline, CDR1 is SGHTA and CDR2 is FQGNSA. The CDR3 is made up of 16 amino acids. In DNA form, the CDR3 reads TGTGCCAGCAGCCTTCGTTGGGTTCCGGAGACCGGGGAGCTGTTTTTT. Its translation is CASSLRWVPETGELFF.

This chain connects TRBV27 to TRBJ1-1; D unclear. Germline V lookup: CDR1 MNHEY, CDR2 SMNVEV (reference sequence). This CDR3 is 13 amino acids long. Trimming shortened V by 1 base and J by 0 bases, and 3 bases separated the two germline ends. This chain's CDR3 is CASSLLVNTEAFF. The CDR3 bases are TGTGCCAGCAGTTTATTAGTGAACACTGAAGCTTTCTTT.

The chain is built from TRBV7-8 and TRBJ2-3; 7 positions match TRBD1. Germline V gives CDR1 SGHVS, CDR2 FQNEAQ. The V segment lost 5 bases and the J segment 2 bases; nucleotides outside the gene matches: 4. This CDR3 has 14 amino acids. In DNA form, the CDR3 reads TGTGCCAGCAGCGCGACAGGGTCCACAGATACGCAGTATTTT. As protein: CASSATGSTDTQYF.

This clone was observed a handful of times. The V call is TRBV28, the J call TRBJ1-5; no reliable D call. This CDR3 region has 14 residues. Looked up from germline, CDR1 is MDHEN and CDR2 is SYDVKM. The V and J ends lost 4 bases and 6 bases respectively, with 13 bases between them. This CDR3 reads CASSSPSYPQPQHF. DNA for the CDR3: TGTGCCAGCAGTTCCCCGAGTTATCCTCAGCCCCAGCATTTT. Supplemented by reference TRBV28 and TRBJ1-5, the full variable domain reads DVKVTQSSRYLVKRTGEKVFLECVQDMDHENMFWYRQDPGLGLRLIYFSYDVKMKEKGDIPEGYSVSREKKERFSLILESASTNQTSMYLCASSSPSYPQPQHFGDGTRLSIL.

The chain links TRBV11-3 to TRBJ2-1; possibly TRBD1 for D (5 bases). V was trimmed by 5 bases and J by 6 bases, leaving 14 bases between them. The CDR3 sequence is 14 residues long. Germline loops: CDR1 SGHNT, CDR2 YENEEA. The CDR3 DNA sequence: TGTGCCAGCAGCCTCCAGGGTGGTATCAATGAGCAGTTCTTC. The encoded protein is CASSLQGGINEQFF.

The chain uses TRBV11-2 and TRBJ1-1, with a tentative D call TRBD1 (5 bases). Per the germline V gene, CDR1 is SGHAT and CDR2 is FQNNGV. CDR3 length equals 15 residues. Trimming stripped 0 bases from V and 1 base from J, with 9 bases between. The CDR3 protein is CASSLDGAGNTEAFF. CDR3 coding DNA: TGTGCCAGCAGCTTAGATGGGGCCGGGAACACTGAAGCTTTCTTT. Drawing the rest from reference TRBV11-2 and TRBJ1-1, the complete variable domain is EAGVAQSPRYKIIEKRQSVAFWCNPISGHATLYWYQQILGQGPKLLIQFQNNGVVDDSQLPKDRFSAERLKGVDSTLKIQPAKLEDSAVYLCASSLDGAGNTEAFFGQGTRLTVV.

A note on this clone: A read error may produce the germline difference seen at one junction end. This chain connects TRBV4-2 to TRBJ1-1, with a weak D call TRBD1 (5 bases). In germline, CDR1 is LGHNA, CDR2 YNFKEQ. The CDR3 spans 15 residues. The CDR3 nucleotides read TGTGCCAGCAGCCACCCAGGGCAGGTGAAAACTGAAGCTTTCTTT. Residues: CASSHPGQVKTEAFF.

The rearrangement joins TRBV19 to TRBJ1-2, with TRBD1 matching over 8 bases. CDR3 length: 16 residues. V dropped 7 bases and J dropped 4; count of bases not matched to a gene: 14. Germline CDR1 LNHDA, CDR2 SQIVND (reference sequence). CDR3 amino acids: CASTPDEGQEGYGYTF. The CDR3 DNA reads as TGTGCCAGTACCCCTGATGAGGGACAGGAGGGCTATGGCTACACCTTC.

The gene calls are TRBV5-6 and TRBJ2-7; D is possibly TRBD1 (5 bases). The CDR3 contains 11 residues. Trimming shortened V by 4 bases and J by 8 bases, and 10 bases separated the two germline ends. CDR1 is SGHDT, CDR2 YYEEEE, per germline. CDR3 coding DNA: TGTGCCAGCAGCCTCAGGGAACAGCAGTACTTC. Translation gives CASSLREQQYF.

V is TRBV14 and J is TRBJ2-2; D uncertain. Per germline, CDR1 SGHDN and CDR2 FVKESK. The V end lost 1 base, the J end lost 3 bases, and 9 bases lay between the germline ends. The CDR3 is 15 residues long. CDR3 sequence: CASSQVAGYTGELFF. For the CDR3, the DNA is TGTGCCAGCAGCCAAGTCGCAGGCTACACCGGGGAGCTGTTTTTT.

This clone was observed at least ten times. The genes are TRBV12-3 or TRBV12-4 and TRBJ1-4; D remains ambiguous. Trimming left V 5 bases short and J 8 bases short, with 12 bases between. The CDR3 consists of 13 residues. CDR3 in amino acids: CASSKNTREKLFF. In DNA, the CDR3 is TGTGCCAGCAGTAAAAACACTAGAGAAAAACTGTTTTTT.

This chain joins TRBV2 and TRBJ1-4; 11 positions agree with TRBD1. The CDR3 spans 17 residues. Germline V gene data show CDR1 as SNHLY and CDR2 as FYNNEI. Trimming cost V 6 bases and J 2 bases; bases outside gene matches: 8. The CDR3 DNA reads TGTGCCAGCAGGCTCCGGACAGGGGGCGCGACTAATGAAAAACTGTTTTTT. Amino acids: CASRLRTGGATNEKLFF.

This sequence joins TRBV28 and TRBJ1-2; 8 bases line up with TRBD1. In germline, CDR1 is MDHEN, CDR2 SYDVKM. The CDR3 loop spans 17 amino acids. The trim removed 5 bases at V and 1 base at J, leaving 12 bases unmatched. The CDR3 here is CASSTGQGMLLNYGYTF. Written as DNA, the CDR3 is TGTGCCAGCAGTACCGGACAGGGTATGCTCCTTAACTATGGCTACACCTTC.

This chain links TRBV7-9 with TRBJ1-5; perhaps TRBD1 as D (6 bases). The CDR3 consists of 16 residues. V lost 0 bases and J 5 bases, leaving 14 bases between the germline ends. Germline V gene sequence: CDR1 SEHNR, CDR2 FQNEAQ (reference sequence). This CDR3 is CASSLAGAGDDQPQHF. CDR3 DNA sequence: TGTGCCAGCAGCTTAGCTGGGGCAGGGGACGATCAGCCCCAGCATTTT.

This clone has just a few counts. The V and J genes are TRBV18 and TRBJ1-5, with no clear D. V dropped 6 bases and J dropped 4 bases, with 7 bases sitting between them. CDR3 length: 12 residues. Looked up from germline, CDR1 is KGHSH and CDR2 is LQKENI. The CDR3 spells CASSQQNQPQHF. Written as DNA, the CDR3 is TGTGCCAGCTCCCAACAAAATCAGCCCCAGCATTTT.